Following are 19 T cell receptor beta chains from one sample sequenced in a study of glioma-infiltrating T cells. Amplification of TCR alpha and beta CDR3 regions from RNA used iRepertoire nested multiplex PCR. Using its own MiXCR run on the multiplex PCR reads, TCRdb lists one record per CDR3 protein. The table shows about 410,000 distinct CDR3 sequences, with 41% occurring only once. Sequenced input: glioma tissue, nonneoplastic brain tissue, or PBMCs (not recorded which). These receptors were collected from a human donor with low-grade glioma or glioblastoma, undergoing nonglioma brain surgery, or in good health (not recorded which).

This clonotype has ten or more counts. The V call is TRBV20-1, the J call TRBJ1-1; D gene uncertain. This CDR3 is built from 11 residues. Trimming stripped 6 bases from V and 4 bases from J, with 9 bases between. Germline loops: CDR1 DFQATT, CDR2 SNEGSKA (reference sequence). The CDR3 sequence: CSASRSTEAFF. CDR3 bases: TGCAGTGCGAGCCGTTCCACTGAAGCTTTCTTT.

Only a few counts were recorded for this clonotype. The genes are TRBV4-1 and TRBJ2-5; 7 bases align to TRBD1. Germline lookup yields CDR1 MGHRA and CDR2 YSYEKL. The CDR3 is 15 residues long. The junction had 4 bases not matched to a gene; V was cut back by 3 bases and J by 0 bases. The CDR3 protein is CASSHTGTDQETQYF. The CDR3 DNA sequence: TGCGCCAGCAGCCACACCGGGACAGACCAAGAGACCCAGTACTTC.

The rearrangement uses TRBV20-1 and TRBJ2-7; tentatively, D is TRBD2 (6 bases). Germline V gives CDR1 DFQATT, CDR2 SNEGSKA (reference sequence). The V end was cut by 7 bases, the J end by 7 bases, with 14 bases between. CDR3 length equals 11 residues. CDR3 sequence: CSVHQGREQYF. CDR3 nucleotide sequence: TGCAGTGTCCATCAAGGGAGGGAGCAGTACTTC.

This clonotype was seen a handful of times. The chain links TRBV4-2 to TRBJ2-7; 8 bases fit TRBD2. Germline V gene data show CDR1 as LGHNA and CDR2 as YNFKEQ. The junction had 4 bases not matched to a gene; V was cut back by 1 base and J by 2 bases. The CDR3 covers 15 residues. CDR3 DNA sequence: TGTGCCAGCAGCCAAGGACTAGCGTTAACCTACGAGCAGTACTTC. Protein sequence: CASSQGLALTYEQYF.

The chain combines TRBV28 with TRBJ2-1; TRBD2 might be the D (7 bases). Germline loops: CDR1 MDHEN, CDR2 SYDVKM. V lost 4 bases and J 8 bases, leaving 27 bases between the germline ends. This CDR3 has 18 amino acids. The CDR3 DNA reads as TGTGCCAGCAGTTCCAGGACTAGTATAAGGGGGGGGTTCGATGAGCAGTTCTTC. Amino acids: CASSSRTSIRGGFDEQFF.

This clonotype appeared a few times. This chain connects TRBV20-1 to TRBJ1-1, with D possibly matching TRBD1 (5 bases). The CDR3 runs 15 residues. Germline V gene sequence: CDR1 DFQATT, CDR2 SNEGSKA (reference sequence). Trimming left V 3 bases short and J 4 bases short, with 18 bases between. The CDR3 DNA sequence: TGCAGTGCTAGGAAGGCGGGGACCACGGTCACTGAAGCTTTCTTT. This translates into CSARKAGTTVTEAFF.

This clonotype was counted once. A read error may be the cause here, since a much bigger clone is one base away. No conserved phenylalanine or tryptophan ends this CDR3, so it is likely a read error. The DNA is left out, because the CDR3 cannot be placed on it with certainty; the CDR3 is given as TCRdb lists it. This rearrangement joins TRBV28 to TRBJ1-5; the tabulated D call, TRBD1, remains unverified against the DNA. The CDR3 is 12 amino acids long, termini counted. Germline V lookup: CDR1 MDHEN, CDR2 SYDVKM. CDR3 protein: CASSFRGRDRIV.

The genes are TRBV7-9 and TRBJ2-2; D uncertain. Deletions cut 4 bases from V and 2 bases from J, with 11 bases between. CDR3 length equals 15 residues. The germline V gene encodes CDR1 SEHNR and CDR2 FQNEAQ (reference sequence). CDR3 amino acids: CASSSLERNTGELFF. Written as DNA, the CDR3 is TGTGCCAGCAGCTCTCTCGAGAGAAACACCGGGGAGCTGTTTTTT.

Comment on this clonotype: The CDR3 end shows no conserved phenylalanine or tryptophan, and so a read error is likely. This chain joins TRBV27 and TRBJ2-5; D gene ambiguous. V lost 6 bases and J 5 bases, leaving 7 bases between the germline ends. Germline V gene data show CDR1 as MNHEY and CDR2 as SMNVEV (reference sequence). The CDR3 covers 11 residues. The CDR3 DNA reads TGTGCCAGCAGCCTGGGGGAGACCCAGTACTAC. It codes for CASSLGETQYY.

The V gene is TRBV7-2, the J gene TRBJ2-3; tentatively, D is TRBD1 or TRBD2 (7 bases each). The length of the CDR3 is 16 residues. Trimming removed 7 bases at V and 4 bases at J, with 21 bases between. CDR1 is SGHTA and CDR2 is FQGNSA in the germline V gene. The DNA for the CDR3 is TGTGCCAGCACCACCTGGGGAGGGGGCAGGTCAGATACGCAGTATTTT. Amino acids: CASTTWGGGRSDTQYF.

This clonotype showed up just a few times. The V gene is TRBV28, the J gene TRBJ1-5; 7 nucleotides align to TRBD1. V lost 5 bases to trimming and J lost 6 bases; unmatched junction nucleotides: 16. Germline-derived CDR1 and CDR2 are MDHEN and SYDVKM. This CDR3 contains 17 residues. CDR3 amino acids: CASSTLRNRGWGQPQHF. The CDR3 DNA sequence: TGTGCCAGCAGTACCCTCCGCAACAGGGGATGGGGTCAGCCCCAGCATTTT. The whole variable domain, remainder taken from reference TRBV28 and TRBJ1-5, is DVKVTQSSRYLVKRTGEKVFLECVQDMDHENMFWYRQDPGLGLRLIYFSYDVKMKEKGDIPEGYSVSREKKERFSLILESASTNQTSMYLCASSTLRNRGWGQPQHFGDGTRLSIL.

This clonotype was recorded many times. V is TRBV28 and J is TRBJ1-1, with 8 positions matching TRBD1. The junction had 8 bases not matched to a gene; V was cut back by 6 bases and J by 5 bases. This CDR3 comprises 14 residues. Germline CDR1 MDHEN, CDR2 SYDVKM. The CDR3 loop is CASSPWTGRTEAFF. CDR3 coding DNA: TGTGCCAGCAGCCCCTGGACAGGGCGTACTGAAGCTTTCTTT.

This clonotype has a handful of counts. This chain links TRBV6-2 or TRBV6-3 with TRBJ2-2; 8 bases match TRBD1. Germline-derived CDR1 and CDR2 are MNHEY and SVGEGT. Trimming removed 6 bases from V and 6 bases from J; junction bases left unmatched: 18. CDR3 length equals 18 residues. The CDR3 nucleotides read TGTGCCAGCAGCACGCGGACAGGGATTCCCGTAATTCCCGGGGAGCTGTTTTTT. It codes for CASSTRTGIPVIPGELFF.

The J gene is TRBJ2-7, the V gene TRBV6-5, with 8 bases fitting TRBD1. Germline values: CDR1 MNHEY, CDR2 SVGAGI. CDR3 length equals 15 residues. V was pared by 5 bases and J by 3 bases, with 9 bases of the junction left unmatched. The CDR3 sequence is CASSPYGTGLYEQYF. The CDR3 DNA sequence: TGTGCCAGCAGTCCTTACGGGACAGGACTCTACGAGCAGTACTTC.

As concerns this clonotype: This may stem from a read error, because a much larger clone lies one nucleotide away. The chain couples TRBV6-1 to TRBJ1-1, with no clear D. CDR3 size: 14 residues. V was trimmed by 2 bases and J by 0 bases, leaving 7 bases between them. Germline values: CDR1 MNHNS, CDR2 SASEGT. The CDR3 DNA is TGTGCCAGCAGTGAACAGCCCTTGAACACTGAAGCTTTCTTT. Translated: CASSEQPLNTEAFF.

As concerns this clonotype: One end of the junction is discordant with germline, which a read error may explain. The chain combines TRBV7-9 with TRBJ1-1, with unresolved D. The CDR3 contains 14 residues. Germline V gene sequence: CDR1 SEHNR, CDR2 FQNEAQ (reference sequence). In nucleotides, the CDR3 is TGTGCCAGCAGCTTAGACCGGTGGCTACCTGAAGCTCTCTTT. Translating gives CASSLDRWLPEALF. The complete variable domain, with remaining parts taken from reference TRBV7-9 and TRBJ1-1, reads DTGVSQNPRHKITKRGQNVTFRCDPISEHNRLYWYRQTLGQGPEFLTYFQNEAQLEKSRLLSDRFSAERPKGSFSTLEIQRTEQGDSAMYLCASSLDRWLPEALFGQGTRLTVV.

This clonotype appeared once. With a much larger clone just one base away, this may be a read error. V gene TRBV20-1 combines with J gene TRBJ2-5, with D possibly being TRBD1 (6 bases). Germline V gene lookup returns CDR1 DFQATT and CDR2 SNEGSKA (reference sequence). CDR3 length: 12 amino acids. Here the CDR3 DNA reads TGCAGTGCCCGCTGGGGGCAAGAGGCCCAGTACTTC. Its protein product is CSARWGQEAQYF.

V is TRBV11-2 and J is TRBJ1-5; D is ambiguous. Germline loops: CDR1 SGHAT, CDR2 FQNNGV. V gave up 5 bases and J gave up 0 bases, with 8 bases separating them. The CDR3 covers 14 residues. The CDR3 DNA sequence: TGTGCCAGCAGCGCGGTCGGTAGCAATCAGCCCCAGCATTTT. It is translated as CASSAVGSNQPQHF.

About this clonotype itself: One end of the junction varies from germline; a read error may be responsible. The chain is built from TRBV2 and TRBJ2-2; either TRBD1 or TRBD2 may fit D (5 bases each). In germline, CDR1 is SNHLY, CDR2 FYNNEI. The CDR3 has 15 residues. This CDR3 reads CASRWDRTNTGVLFF. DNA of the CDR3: TGTGCCAGCAGGTGGGACCGAACGAACACCGGGGTGCTGTTTTTT.